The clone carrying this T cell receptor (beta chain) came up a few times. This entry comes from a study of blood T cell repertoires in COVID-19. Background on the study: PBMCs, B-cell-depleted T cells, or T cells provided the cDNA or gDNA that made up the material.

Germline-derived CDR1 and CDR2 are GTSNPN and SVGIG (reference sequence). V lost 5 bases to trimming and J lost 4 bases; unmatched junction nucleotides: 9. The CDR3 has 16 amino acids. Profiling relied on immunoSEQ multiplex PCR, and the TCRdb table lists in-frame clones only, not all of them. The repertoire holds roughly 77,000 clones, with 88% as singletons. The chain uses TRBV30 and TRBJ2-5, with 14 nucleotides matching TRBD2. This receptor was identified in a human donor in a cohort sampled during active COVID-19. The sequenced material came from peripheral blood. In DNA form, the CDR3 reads TGTGCCTGGGTCGGACTAGCGGGAGGCGTCCGAGAGACCCAGTACTTC. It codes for CAWVGLAGGVRETQYF.